The clone carrying this TCR beta chain was recorded many times. The record originates from a study of T cells in Graves' hyperthyroidism and ophthalmopathy. The V end lost 7 bases, the J end lost 6 bases, and 13 bases lay between the germline ends. This CDR3 region has 13 residues. CDR1 is SNHLY and CDR2 is FYNNEI in the germline V gene. Amplification of TCR beta CDR3 regions was performed using RNA transcripts as template. A first-round RT-PCR of the TCR CDR3 used the HTBI primer set. TCRdb re-analysed the multiplex PCR reads in MiXCR, keeping a single row per CDR3 protein. The sample has approximately 350,000 distinct CDR3 sequences; around 15% are singletons.

The specimen was blood. The sequence came from a woman aged 60 to 75 with Graves' ophthalmopathy. The rearrangement uses TRBV2 and TRBJ1-5, with D tentatively TRBD1 (6 bases). The CDR3 region has the DNA TGTGCCAGCACCCTTGAGGGGGTTCAGCCCCAGCATTTT. The encoded protein is CASTLEGVQPQHF.